The clone carrying this T cell receptor (beta chain) was found a few times. Clones were sequenced by immunoSEQ multiplex PCR, and TCRdb holds only the in-frame ones, with some missing. The sample lists more than 65,000 clones, 80% to 90% seen once, with 6% to 7% in the top ten. The sample comes from a study of blood T cell repertoires in COVID-19. Overall study context: Sites in the United States, Italy and Spain provided acute and convalescent COVID-19 samples. PBMCs, B-cell-depleted T cells, or T cells were the source of the cDNA or gDNA that made up the material.

This CDR3 contains 15 residues. The J segment lost 5 bases and the V segment lost 5 bases, leaving 5 bases of the junction unmatched. Germline CDR1 MDHEN, CDR2 SYDVKM. The TCR sequence derives from a man aged 50 or older with active COVID-19. Sequenced material: peripheral blood. This rearrangement joins TRBV28 to TRBJ2-1; TRBD2 matches 11 bases. The CDR3 reads CASSPTSGGHNEQFF. Here the CDR3 DNA reads TGTGCCAGCAGTCCCACTAGCGGGGGACACAATGAGCAGTTCTTC. Combining the CDR3 with reference TRBV28 and TRBJ2-1 gives the whole variable domain DVKVTQSSRYLVKRTGEKVFLECVQDMDHENMFWYRQDPGLGLRLIYFSYDVKMKEKGDIPEGYSVSREKKERFSLILESASTNQTSMYLCASSPTSGGHNEQFFGPGTRLTVL.